The 9 T cell receptor beta chains below were found in one sample sequenced in a study of blood T cells in healthy people across ages. Together with a sample-barcoded 5' primer, a J-beta primer mix was included in a second PCR lasting roughly 6 to 12 cycles. TCRdb called the 5' RACE reads again in MiXCR, with one record for every CDR3 protein. This repertoire shows 600,000 or so distinct CDR3 sequences, 40% to 50% found once; its top ten account for about 26%. Sequenced material: blood. The receptors originated from a man older than 75 in good health.

This clonotype was counted once. The junction departs from germline at one end; a sequencing error may be responsible. This chain joins TRBV29-1 and TRBJ2-7; D call uncertain. The CDR3 covers 13 residues. CDR1 is SQVTM, CDR2 ANQGSEA, per germline. This CDR3 reads CGVESGTSYEQYF. The CDR3 region has the DNA TGCGGCGTTGAAAGTGGTACCTCCTACGAGCAGTACTTC.

This rearrangement joins TRBV7-2 to TRBJ2-1, with unresolved D. Trimming cost V 0 bases and J 8 bases, with 8 bases left between them. Germline values: CDR1 SGHTA, CDR2 FQGNSA. The CDR3 has 13 amino acids. The CDR3 coding sequence is TGTGCCAGCAGCTTAGCTAGGGTATATGAGCAGTTCTTC. Amino acid sequence: CASSLARVYEQFF. Full variable domain (outside the CDR3, taken from reference TRBV7-2 and TRBJ2-1): GAGVSQSPSNKVTEKGKDVELRCDPISGHTALYWYRQSLGQGLEFLIYFQGNSAPDKSGLPSDRFSAERTGGSVSTLTIQRTQQEDSAVYLCASSLARVYEQFFGPGTRLTVL.

The CDR3 coding sequence is TGTGCCAGCAGCCAAGGAGGACAGGGGGCATCCTACGAGCAGTACTTC. Translation gives CASSQGGQGASYEQYF. V and J are TRBV4-2 and TRBJ2-7; 11 nucleotides match TRBD1. V lost 1 base to trimming and J lost 1 base; unmatched junction nucleotides: 3. Germline CDR1 is LGHNA and CDR2 is YNFKEQ. This CDR3 has 16 residues.

This clonotype has more than one count but fewer than ten. The chain carries TRBV6-2 or TRBV6-3 and TRBJ2-1; TRBD2 matches 11 bases. Germline assignment: CDR1 MNHEY and CDR2 SVGEGT. This CDR3 is built from 14 residues. The V segment lost 6 bases and the J segment 9 bases; nucleotides outside the gene matches: 7. The CDR3 nucleotides are TGTGCCAGCAGCCTACTAGCGGGAGTAACTGAGCAGTTCTTC. This translates into CASSLLAGVTEQFF.

This sequence joins TRBV6-1 and TRBJ2-7, with a tentative D call TRBD1 (5 bases). V was clipped by 4 bases and J by 0 bases, with 13 bases between them. Per germline, CDR1 MNHNS and CDR2 SASEGT. The CDR3 is 15 residues long. The CDR3 DNA sequence: TGTGCCAGCAGTGCTGGCAGGGTGAGCTCCTACGAGCAGTACTTC. Its protein is CASSAGRVSSYEQYF.

A few counts support this clonotype. V gene TRBV12-3 or TRBV12-4 combines with J gene TRBJ2-5; a weak D match, TRBD2 (5 bases). The CDR3 runs 17 residues. V shed 8 bases and J shed 1 base, with 23 bases lying between them. CDR3 DNA sequence: TGTGCCAGCTCAATACGCCTAAGCAAGGAGGCCCAAGAGACCCAGTACTTC. It yields the protein CASSIRLSKEAQETQYF.

CDR3 nucleotide sequence: TGTGCCAGCAGTTACTCAACACGCAATGAGCAGTACTTC. Protein product: CASSYSTRNEQYF. The V and J genes are TRBV6-2 or TRBV6-3 and TRBJ2-5; no definite D call. V dropped 0 bases and J dropped 11 bases, with 13 bases sitting between them. The germline V gene has CDR1 MNHEY and CDR2 SVGEGT. The CDR3 contains 13 residues.

This clonotype was seen a few times. J is TRBJ2-5 and V is TRBV29-1, with unresolved D. The CDR3 sequence is 13 residues long. Trimming pared 4 bases from V and 2 bases from J, leaving 11 bases between. Germline CDR1 and CDR2: SQVTM and ANQGSEA. The CDR3 region is CSVATSGQETQYF. The CDR3 nucleotides read TGCAGCGTTGCAACTTCAGGACAAGAGACCCAGTACTTC.

The chain links TRBV10-3 to TRBJ2-3; 7 bases map to TRBD1. The CDR3 length is 14 residues. The junction had 6 bases not matched to a gene; V was cut back by 9 bases and J by 0 bases. Germline lookup yields CDR1 ENHRY and CDR2 SYGVKD. In DNA, the CDR3 is TGTGCCATTAAGGGGGCGTTTAGCACAGATACGCAGTATTTT. Protein sequence: CAIKGAFSTDTQYF.